These 24 T cell receptor beta chains were sequenced from one sample in a study of blood T cell repertoires in COVID-19. Measured with immunoSEQ multiplex PCR; TCRdb has only the in-frame clones, and not every one. The sample yields 170,000 or so clones, 85% to 90% seen once. Sequencing input: PBMCs or T cells enriched from blood (not recorded which). All receptors come from a woman aged 45 to 65 who had recovered from COVID-19.

The chain couples TRBV6-5 to TRBJ1-4; D may be TRBD1 (5 bases). Trimming cost V 2 bases and J 5 bases, with 9 bases left between them. Germline V gene data show CDR1 as MNHEY and CDR2 as SVGAGI. The CDR3 spans 14 residues. CDR3 residues: CASSYGAQNEKLFF. CDR3 bases: TGTGCCAGCAGTTACGGGGCACAGAATGAAAAACTGTTTTTT.

The V call is TRBV5-1, the J call TRBJ2-7; tentatively, D is TRBD2 (6 bases). The V end was cut by 6 bases, the J end by 1 base, with 14 bases between. The CDR3 consists of 14 residues. Germline V CDR1 and CDR2: SGHRS, YFSETQ. The CDR3: CASTRDLQSYEQYF. The CDR3 region has the DNA TGCGCCAGCACCAGGGACTTACAATCCTACGAGCAGTACTTC.

The chain uses TRBV19 and TRBJ1-5, with 7 bases aligning to TRBD1. Germline V gene sequence: CDR1 LNHDA, CDR2 SQIVND (reference sequence). V shed 7 bases, J shed 3 bases, and the junction held 6 bases outside the gene matches. This CDR3 has 14 residues. CDR3 protein: CASNHRGNNQPQHF. Here the CDR3 DNA reads TGTGCCAGTAATCACAGGGGTAACAATCAGCCCCAGCATTTT.

V and J are TRBV2 and TRBJ1-3, with 7 bases aligning to TRBD1. CDR1 SNHLY and CDR2 FYNNEI come from the germline V gene. Trimming cost V 4 bases and J 5 bases; bases outside gene matches: 5. The CDR3 loop spans 14 amino acids. The CDR3 loop is CASSAEGARNTIYF. The CDR3 DNA follows: TGTGCCAGCAGTGCGGAGGGGGCTAGAAACACCATATATTTT.

The chain carries TRBV14 and TRBJ1-4, with D possibly matching TRBD1 (5 bases). The CDR3 consists of 16 residues. Trimming removed 3 bases at V and 5 bases at J, with 16 bases between. Per germline, CDR1 SGHDN and CDR2 FVKESK. The CDR3 DNA reads as TGTGCCAGCAGCCAGGGGCCAACCGGCGGAAATGAAAAACTGTTTTTT. Amino acids: CASSQGPTGGNEKLFF.

V gene TRBV27 combines with J gene TRBJ2-7, with TRBD1 as a possible D gene (5 bases). The V end lost 5 bases, the J end lost 0 bases, and 11 bases lay between the germline ends. The germline gives CDR1 MNHEY, CDR2 SMNVEV (reference sequence). This CDR3 is built from 14 residues. CDR3 DNA: TGTGCCAGCAGTGTGAACGGACACTCCTACGAGCAGTACTTC. Amino acids: CASSVNGHSYEQYF.

The chain is built from TRBV3-1 (or the pseudogene TRBV3-2) and TRBJ2-7, with D maybe TRBD2 (5 bases). CDR1 and CDR2 (germline): LGHDT, YNNKEL (reference sequence). This CDR3 comprises 15 residues. Trimming pared 5 bases from V and 4 bases from J, leaving 18 bases between. The CDR3 reads CASSVRAAGRYEQYF. The CDR3 DNA is TGTGCCAGCAGCGTACGAGCGGCCGGGCGGTACGAGCAGTACTTC.

The V and J genes are TRBV5-1 and TRBJ2-3; 9 positions agree with TRBD2. Germline V gene lookup returns CDR1 SGHRS and CDR2 YFSETQ. The trim removed 6 bases at V and 4 bases at J, leaving 6 bases unmatched. The CDR3 is 14 residues long. The CDR3 spells CASKLAGWADTQYF. The CDR3 DNA is TGCGCCAGCAAGCTAGCGGGGTGGGCAGATACGCAGTATTTT.

J is TRBJ2-1 and V is TRBV4-3, with TRBD2 identical over 7 bases. Trimming removed 0 bases from V and 4 bases from J; junction bases left unmatched: 9. This CDR3 is 17 amino acids long. Germline assignment: CDR1 LGHNA and CDR2 YSLEER. In nucleotides, the CDR3 is TGCGCCAGCAGCCAAGATATCCGGACTAGTTCGTACAATGAGCAGTTCTTC. Translation: CASSQDIRTSSYNEQFF.

The chain joins TRBV30 to TRBJ2-5, with 7 bases aligning to TRBD1. The CDR3 spans 15 residues. The trim removed 5 bases at V and 0 bases at J, leaving 9 bases unmatched. Germline lookup yields CDR1 GTSNPN and CDR2 SVGIG (reference sequence). The CDR3 is CAWARLDRYQETQYF. The CDR3 coding sequence is TGTGCCTGGGCACGGTTGGACAGGTACCAAGAGACCCAGTACTTC.

The rearrangement links TRBV6-5 to TRBJ1-2; the match to TRBD1 covers 7 bases. After removal of 6 bases from V and 5 bases from J, the junction contained 6 bases not matched to a gene. Germline-derived CDR1 and CDR2 are MNHEY and SVGAGI. The CDR3 sequence is 13 residues long. The CDR3 here is CASRTTGVYGYTF. Here the CDR3 DNA reads TGTGCCAGCAGAACCACAGGGGTATATGGCTACACCTTC.

CDR3 in DNA: TGTGCCAGCAGTGACTCGCAATCAGGGTCGCCTTTCTTT. This encodes CASSDSQSGSPFF. This chain uses TRBV6-4 with TRBJ1-1, with D perhaps TRBD1 (5 bases). The V gene's germline CDR1 is MRHNA and CDR2 SNTAGT. The CDR3 consists of 13 residues. Trimming stripped 0 bases from V and 12 bases from J, with 14 bases between.

This clone occurred a few times. This chain links TRBV6-5 with TRBJ1-2, with D tentatively TRBD1 (5 bases). Germline V gives CDR1 MNHEY, CDR2 SVGAGI. The CDR3 length is 15 residues. V was pared by 6 bases and J by 5 bases, with 19 bases between. DNA for the CDR3: TGTGCCAGCAGGGGGCTTGCCAGGGAATCGTATGGCTACACCTTC. Its protein product is CASRGLARESYGYTF.

This clone was recorded once. The chain couples TRBV5-1 to TRBJ2-3; TRBD2 matches at 11 bases. This CDR3 comprises 16 residues. J was trimmed by 4 bases and V by 3 bases; bases with no gene match: 7. The germline V gene has CDR1 SGHRS and CDR2 YFSETQ. The CDR3 protein is CASSSLAGGRADTQYF. The CDR3 DNA is TGCGCCAGCAGCTCTTTAGCGGGGGGGCGGGCAGATACGCAGTATTTT.

The chain is built from TRBV5-1 and TRBJ1-2, with 7 bases lining up with TRBD1. Germline V gene sequence: CDR1 SGHRS, CDR2 YFSETQ. Losses at the gene ends were 6 bases for V and 3 bases for J; bases not matched to a gene: 8. This CDR3 spans 14 amino acids. CDR3: CASNRRGGDYGYTF. The CDR3 coding sequence is TGCGCCAGCAATAGAAGAGGGGGCGACTATGGCTACACCTTC.

Only a few counts were recorded for this clone. The chain combines TRBV11-3 with TRBJ2-1, with TRBD2 matching 16 bases. With 1 base clipped from V and 12 bases from J, the junction kept 6 bases outside the gene matches. Looked up from germline, CDR1 is SGHNT and CDR2 is YENEEA. CDR3 length equals 16 residues. CDR3: CASSLGLGLAGGRQFF. DNA of the CDR3: TGTGCCAGCAGCTTAGGGTTGGGACTAGCGGGGGGGCGGCAGTTCTTC.

The V gene is TRBV27, the J gene TRBJ2-3; TRBD1 is a possible D gene (5 bases). The V gene's germline CDR1 is MNHEY and CDR2 SMNVEV (reference sequence). The CDR3 extends over 15 amino acids. V lost 7 bases to trimming and J lost 4 bases, with 18 bases between them. CDR3 amino acids: CASMPSRPRADTQYF. The DNA for the CDR3 is TGTGCCAGCATGCCCTCGCGTCCCAGGGCAGATACGCAGTATTTT.

The chain is built from TRBV19 and TRBJ1-1, with D possibly being TRBD1 (5 bases). The V and J ends lost 3 bases and 0 bases respectively, with 8 bases between them. This CDR3 has 14 residues. Looked up from germline, CDR1 is LNHDA and CDR2 is SQIVND (reference sequence). The CDR3 reads CASSMDTMNTEAFF. Here the CDR3 DNA reads TGTGCCAGTAGTATGGACACCATGAACACTGAAGCTTTCTTT.

The rearrangement uses TRBV9 and TRBJ1-3; 7 bases are a match to TRBD1. The V gene's germline CDR1 is SGDLS and CDR2 YYNGEE. V dropped 3 bases and J dropped 7; count of bases not matched to a gene: 19. The CDR3 runs to 18 residues. The CDR3 DNA is TGTGCCAGCAGCGGAGACAGGGCGAGTCCCTCTCTGTGGAACACCATATATTTT. It translates to CASSGDRASPSLWNTIYF.

This chain links TRBV19 with TRBJ2-2, with D maybe TRBD1 (6 bases). V gave up 6 bases and J gave up 0 bases, with 8 bases separating them. CDR3 length equals 14 residues. Germline V gives CDR1 LNHDA, CDR2 SQIVND (reference sequence). The chain's CDR3 is CASRRDTNTGELFF. The CDR3 coding sequence is TGTGCCAGTAGGAGGGACACGAACACCGGGGAGCTGTTTTTT. The complete variable domain, with remaining parts taken from reference TRBV19 and TRBJ2-2, reads DGGITQSPKYLFRKEGQNVTLSCEQNLNHDAMYWYRQDPGQGLRLIYYSQIVNDFQKGDIAEGYSVSREKKESFPLTVTSAQKNPTAFYLCASRRDTNTGELFFGEGSRLTVL.

This clone appeared a single time. The CDR3 here is CASSLSSGGAYNEQFF. The CDR3 nucleotides are TGTGCCAGCAGCTTGAGTAGCGGGGGGGCATACAATGAGCAGTTCTTC. J is TRBJ2-1 and V is TRBV5-4; 11 nucleotides match TRBD2. CDR3 length: 16 amino acids. CDR1 is SGHNT and CDR2 is YYREEE in the germline V gene (reference sequence). V dropped 1 base and J dropped 4; count of bases not matched to a gene: 4.

V is TRBV7-2 and J is TRBJ1-1; perhaps TRBD1 as D (5 bases). V lost 2 bases and J lost 1, with 14 bases in between. Germline V CDR1 and CDR2: SGHTA, FQGNSA. The CDR3 length is 16 residues. CDR3 residues: CASSLMTGGGNTEAFF. The CDR3 DNA follows: TGTGCCAGCAGCTTAATGACGGGGGGTGGGAACACTGAAGCTTTCTTT. The whole variable domain, remainder taken from reference TRBV7-2 and TRBJ1-1, is GAGVSQSPSNKVTEKGKDVELRCDPISGHTALYWYRQSLGQGLEFLIYFQGNSAPDKSGLPSDRFSAERTGGSVSTLTIQRTQQEDSAVYLCASSLMTGGGNTEAFFGQGTRLTVV.

This chain connects TRBV4-3 to TRBJ2-2, with D unresolved. Germline-derived CDR1 and CDR2 are LGHNA and YSLEER. This CDR3 region has 13 residues. V was pared by 4 bases and J by 6 bases, with 9 bases between. The CDR3 nucleotides read TGCGCCAGCAGCCTCTCTCAGGCCGGGGAGCTGTTTTTT. It specifies CASSLSQAGELFF.

This clone has a single count. The chain joins TRBV6-5 to TRBJ2-2; tentative D call: TRBD2 (5 bases). This CDR3 contains 16 residues. Per the germline V gene, CDR1 is MNHEY and CDR2 is SVGAGI. V was shortened by 0 bases and J by 2 bases, with 10 bases between the two germline ends. The DNA for the CDR3 is TGTGCCAGCAGTTACTCTTTAGCGACTAACACCGGGGAGCTGTTTTTT. Translated, it gives CASSYSLATNTGELFF.